Listed below are T cell receptor beta chains from one sample, sequenced in a study of cytomegalovirus exposure and HLA in healthy donors. The data were produced by immunoSEQ multiplex PCR, yet TCRdb's version contains in-frame clones alone and is incomplete. The table lists 100,000 to 150,000 clones, about 87% of them singletons. Source material: PBMCs. These receptors were obtained from a woman between 18 and 29 years old in good health and CMV-seronegative. CDR3s include the opening cysteine and the closing phenylalanine or tryptophan. Each record gives: J gene, D gene, V gene, CDR3 length, clone size, CDR3 DNA, CDR3 protein. A D gene is named only where the DNA matches it firmly. Size values are once, few and many counts, or a class for expanded clones, and some rows have none.

>TRBJ2-5|TRBD2|TRBV7-3|16|-
TGTGCCAGCAGCCCAAATGGACTAGCGGGAAAAGAGACCCAGTACTTC
CASSPNGLAGKETQYF
>TRBJ1-5|-|TRBV30|14|-
TGTGCCTGGAGTGACAGGAGTAACGGGGGGCCCCAGCATTTT
CAWSDRSNGGPQHF
>TRBJ2-1|TRBD2|TRBV11-2|17|-
TGTGCCAGCAGCTTACGAGCCACTAGCGGGAGTATCTATGAGCAGTTCTTC
CASSLRATSGSIYEQFF
>TRBJ1-5|-|TRBV28|12|-
TGTGCCAGCAGTTCGCTTCCGGAGCCCCAGCATTTT
CASSSLPEPQHF
>TRBJ2-2|TRBD2|TRBV4-1|16|-
TGCGCCAGCAGCCTTAGCGGGGGGTTTGACACCGGGGAGCTGTTTTTT
CASSLSGGFDTGELFF
>TRBJ2-1|TRBD2|TRBV10-1|15|-
TGCGCCAGCAGTGAAGGGACTAGCGGGGGGGGTGAGCAGTTCTTC
CASSEGTSGGGEQFF
>TRBJ2-1|TRBD2|TRBV27|14|once
TGTGCCAGCAGTTTGACTAGCGGATACAATGAGCAGTTCTTC
CASSLTSGYNEQFF
>TRBJ1-1|-|TRBV5-1|15|-
TGCGCCAGCAGCTTGCAGGGACTGACGGGCACTGAAGCTTTCTTT
CASSLQGLTGTEAFF
>TRBJ2-2|-|TRBV15|14|-
TGTGCCACCAGCAGAGTCATTAACACCGGGGAGCTGTTTTTT
CATSRVINTGELFF
>TRBJ1-5|-|TRBV12-5|14|-
TGTGCTAGTGGCCTGGGGGGAAACAATCAGCCCCAGCATTTT
CASGLGGNNQPQHF
>TRBJ2-7|-|TRBV6-5|15|-
TGTGCCAGCAGTTACGGGCCAGGCCAGAACTACGAGCAGTACTTC
CASSYGPGQNYEQYF
>TRBJ2-5|TRBD1|TRBV30|14|-
TGTGCCTGCCATGCGATGGACAGGGCCGGGGGCCAGTACTTC
CACHAMDRAGGQYF
>TRBJ1-3|TRBD1|TRBV28|16|-
TGTGCCAGCAGTGGACCCACAGGGGAAAGGGGAAACACCATATATTTT
CASSGPTGERGNTIYF
>TRBJ2-7|-|TRBV7-2|13|-
TGTGCCAGCAGCTGGGACTTGAATTACGAGCAGTACTTC
CASSWDLNYEQYF
>TRBJ2-5|-|TRBV30|16|-
TGTGCCTGGAGTGTAGGGGCAGGGGCTGGGGCAGAGACCCAGTACTTC
CAWSVGAGAGAETQYF
>TRBJ1-2|-|TRBV7-9|15|-
TGTGCCAGCAGCTCCCGGAGGGATATGGGCCATGGCTACACCTTC
CASSSRRDMGHGYTF
>TRBJ2-2|-|TRBV19|14|-
TGTGCCAGTAGTATTTCGGGGAACACCGGGGAGCTGTTTTTT
CASSISGNTGELFF
>TRBJ2-7|-|TRBV5-4|14|-
TGTGCCAGCAGCCCAGGACTGACCTCCTACGAGCAGTACTTC
CASSPGLTSYEQYF
>TRBJ2-3|-|TRBV2|15|-
TGTGCCAGCATCTACCAGGGGCTGACCACAGATACGCAGTATTTT
CASIYQGLTTDTQYF
>TRBJ2-6|TRBD1|TRBV7-2|16|-
TGTGCCAGCAGCTTAGGGGGACAGGGGAGGGCCAACGTCCTGACTTTC
CASSLGGQGRANVLTF
>TRBJ2-7|-|TRBV6-1|11|-
TGTGCCGGAGGATCGCCGCCCGAGCAGTACTTC
CAGGSPPEQYF
>TRBJ1-1|TRBD1|TRBV19|17|-
TGTGCCAGTACCGTCCCGGGACAGGGTTGGGTCAACACTGAAGCTTTCTTT
CASTVPGQGWVNTEAFF
>TRBJ1-1|-|TRBV9|13|few
TGTGCCAGCAGCGTATCTTTTGACACTGAAGCTTTCTTT
CASSVSFDTEAFF
>TRBJ2-6|TRBD2|TRBV9|18|-
TGTGCCAGCAGCGTAGCCCCTAGCGGGGGTACTGGGGCCAACGTCCTGACTTTC
CASSVAPSGGTGANVLTF
>TRBJ2-1|-|TRBV7-9|15|-
TGTGCCAGCAGCTTAGACGGTAGCTCCTACAATGAGCAGTTCTTC
CASSLDGSSYNEQFF
>TRBJ1-6|TRBD1|TRBV9|15|-
TGTGCCAGCAGCCTCACCGGGACAGATAATTCACCCCTCCACTTT
CASSLTGTDNSPLHF
>TRBJ1-4|TRBD1|TRBV28|15|-
TGTGCCAGCAGCAAGGCCGGGACAGGGGGCGAAAAACTGTTTTTT
CASSKAGTGGEKLFF
>TRBJ2-1|TRBD2|TRBV18|16|-
TGTGCCAGCTCACCGGGTACGTCCGGGAGGGAGAATGGGCAGTTCTTC
CASSPGTSGRENGQFF
>TRBJ1-5|-|TRBV19|15|-
TGTGCCAGTAGTATCTCCAGTAATAGCAATCAGCCCCAGCATTTT
CASSISSNSNQPQHF
>TRBJ1-2|TRBD1|TRBV30|15|-
TGTGCCTGGACCGGAAACAGACAGGGTTTTTATGGCTACACCTTC
CAWTGNRQGFYGYTF
>TRBJ2-3|TRBD2|TRBV19|16|-
TGTGCCAGTAGTATAGCGGCCACTAGCGGGAGAGGTACGCAGTATTTT
CASSIAATSGRGTQYF
>TRBJ2-5|-|TRBV10-2|14|-
TGCGCCAGCAGTGAGTATGTGGGGCTGGAGACCCAGTACTTC
CASSEYVGLETQYF
>TRBJ2-1|TRBD2|TRBV27|16|-
TGTGCCAGCAGTTTTGCTAGCGGTATCTCCTACAATGAGCAGTTCTTC
CASSFASGISYNEQFF
>TRBJ1-1|TRBD1|TRBV6-6|16|-
TGTGCCAGCAGTCCCGCCCCTACAGGGGGCGGCACTGAAGCTTTCTTT
CASSPAPTGGGTEAFF
>TRBJ2-5|-|TRBV7-7|13|once
TGTGCTAGCAGCGCCGACTTCCAAGAGACCCAGTACTTC
CASSADFQETQYF
>TRBJ1-6|TRBD1|TRBV5-8|14|medium-sized
TGTGCCAGCAGCCCTTGGGACAGTAATTCACCCCTCCACTTT
CASSPWDSNSPLHF
>TRBJ2-7|TRBD2|TRBV18|15|-
TGTGCCAGCTCACCGGGACTAGCGGGACCCTACGAGCAGTACTTC
CASSPGLAGPYEQYF